The 32 T cell receptor beta chains below were found in one sample sequenced in a study of blood T cells in healthy people across ages. The authors ran a second PCR of roughly 6 to 11 cycles using a sample-barcoded 5' primer and a J-beta primer mix. TCRdb re-called the 5' RACE reads through MiXCR, storing one row per CDR3 protein. The sample holds roughly 720,000 distinct CDR3 sequences, approximately 55% seen once. Material for sequencing was blood. The receptors come from a man older than 75 in good health.

The chain has TRBV5-1 and TRBJ2-1; D call uncertain. V lost 0 bases, J lost 4 bases, and 5 bases lay in between. The CDR3 runs 13 residues. Germline V gene data show CDR1 as SGHRS and CDR2 as YFSETQ. CDR3 nucleotides: TGCGCCAGCAGCTTGGTAATGTACAATGAGCAGTTCTTC. Protein sequence: CASSLVMYNEQFF.

The chain couples TRBV27 to TRBJ2-7, with D tentatively TRBD2 (6 bases). The germline V gene has CDR1 MNHEY and CDR2 SMNVEV (reference sequence). V was shortened by 3 bases and J by 5 bases, with 14 bases between the two germline ends. CDR3 length: 14 amino acids. The CDR3 nucleotides are TGTGCCAGCAGTTTCGGGGGAGCCCCCCACGAGCAGTACTTC. Translation gives CASSFGGAPHEQYF.

This clonotype has only a few counts. The rearrangement links TRBV24-1 to TRBJ2-1; TRBD2 matches 8 bases. The ends lost 9 bases at V and 8 bases at J; junction bases unmatched: 11. The CDR3 runs to 14 residues. Germline CDR1 is KGHDR and CDR2 is SFDVKD. The CDR3 region has the DNA TGTGCCACCGAGCCCACGGGAGGGTCGGATGAGCAGTTCTTC. As protein: CATEPTGGSDEQFF.

This clonotype appeared a few times. V gene TRBV7-7 combines with J gene TRBJ2-7, with a weak D call TRBD1 (5 bases). This CDR3 is 14 amino acids long. CDR1 and CDR2 (germline): SSHAT, FNYEAQ (reference sequence). V shed 1 base and J shed 5 bases, with 12 bases lying between them. The CDR3: CASSLEDQGHEQYF. The DNA for the CDR3 is TGTGCCAGCAGCTTAGAGGACCAGGGCCACGAGCAGTACTTC.

This clonotype has only one observation. This chain uses TRBV11-3 with TRBJ2-6; TRBD1 might be the D (5 bases). The CDR3 length is 19 residues. The V gene lost 0 bases and the J gene lost 0 bases, with 15 bases spanning the gap. Per the germline V gene, CDR1 is SGHNT and CDR2 is YENEEA. The CDR3 region has the DNA TGTGCCAGCAGCTTAGATCAATGGGGCCCTCACTCTGGGGCCAACGTCCTGACTTTC. Protein: CASSLDQWGPHSGANVLTF. The variable domain in full, with the rest retrieved from reference TRBV11-3 and TRBJ2-6, is EAGVVQSPRYKIIEKKQPVAFWCNPISGHNTLYWYLQNLGQGPELLIRYENEEAVDDSQLPKDRFSAERLKGVDSTLKIQPAELGDSAVYLCASSLDQWGPHSGANVLTFGAGSRLTVL.

V usage is TRBV6-6 and J usage is TRBJ2-3; D may match TRBD1 or TRBD2 (6 bases each). V was shortened by 5 bases and J by 14 bases, with 23 bases between the two germline ends. Per germline, CDR1 MNHNY and CDR2 SVGAGI (reference sequence). The CDR3 sequence is 14 residues long. DNA for the CDR3: TGTGCCAGCAGTATAGGGGGAATCCCGCGGGACGCGTATTTT. Translated, it gives CASSIGGIPRDAYF.

The rearrangement uses TRBV28 and TRBJ2-7; D uncertain. TRBJ2-5 explains the end of the DNA better; the J call may be wrong. Looked up from germline, CDR1 is MDHEN and CDR2 is SYDVKM. This CDR3 comprises 15 residues. This CDR3 reads CASSPPGGTDGTQYF. CDR3 sequence (DNA): TGTGCCAGCAGTCCTCCCGGTGGTACAGACGGGACCCAGTACTTC.

The count of this clonotype is one. The gene calls are TRBV25-1 and TRBJ1-1; D gene unclear. Germline V lookup: CDR1 MGHDK, CDR2 SYGVNS. The CDR3 is 14 amino acids. V dropped 2 bases and J dropped 8 bases, with 15 bases sitting between them. The CDR3 sequence: CASSERGGGSEAFF. CDR3 DNA: TGTGCCAGCAGTGAAAGAGGAGGAGGCAGCGAAGCTTTCTTT.

This clonotype was recorded a few times. The genes are TRBV5-1 and TRBJ2-7; D is possibly TRBD1 (7 bases). Germline lookup yields CDR1 SGHRS and CDR2 YFSETQ. Between the trimmed V and J ends, which lost 6 bases and 1 base, there was a span of 17 bases. The CDR3 has 15 residues. CDR3 protein: CASTRETGSSYEQYF. DNA of the CDR3: TGCGCCAGCACCCGGGAGACAGGGTCTTCCTACGAGCAGTACTTC.

This chain links TRBV29-1 with TRBJ1-5; D possibly corresponds to TRBD1 (6 bases). The CDR3 is 13 amino acids. The ends were cut back, 7 bases at V and 6 bases at J, with 16 bases in the middle. Germline V gene sequence: CDR1 SQVTM, CDR2 ANQGSEA. The CDR3 protein is CSAQQGSGQPQHF. CDR3 bases: TGCAGCGCCCAACAGGGTTCGGGTCAGCCCCAGCATTTT. Based on the CDR3 plus reference TRBV29-1 and TRBJ1-5, the full variable domain is SAVISQKPSRDICQRGTSLTIQCQVDSQVTMMFWYRQQPGQSLTLIATANQGSEATYESGFVIDKFPISRPNLTFSTLTVSNMSPEDSSIYLCSAQQGSGQPQHFGDGTRLSIL.

The CDR3 loop is CASSPLGQGGNQPQHF. The CDR3, as DNA: TGTGCCAGCTCACCACTAGGACAGGGAGGCAATCAGCCCCAGCATTTT. The V and J genes are TRBV18 and TRBJ1-5, with 8 bases aligning to TRBD1. The CDR3 extends over 16 amino acids. Germline V gives CDR1 KGHSH, CDR2 LQKENI. V was pared by 1 base and J by 2 bases, with 4 bases of the junction left unmatched.

The genes are TRBV21-1 and TRBJ2-5; whether TRBD1, the table's D call, matches the DNA was not checked. TRBV21-1 is shown as a pseudogene. This CDR3 has 16 residues. The CDR3 region is CASSKASDRGIYVQYF. CDR3 DNA: TGTGCCAGCAGCAAAGCCTCGGACAGGGGGATCTACGTGCAGTACTTC.

This clonotype showed up just a few times. The chain recombines TRBV12-3 or TRBV12-4 with TRBJ2-2; D uncertain. V was cut by 1 base and J by 0 bases, with 6 bases left in between. The CDR3 has 15 amino acids. The CDR3 sequence is CASSLDRPNTGELFF. CDR3 nucleotide sequence: TGTGCCAGCAGTTTAGACAGACCGAACACCGGGGAGCTGTTTTTT.

Comments on this clonotype: No conserved phenylalanine or tryptophan ends this CDR3, so it is likely a read error. The chain joins TRBV20-1 to TRBJ2-5; 7 bases align to TRBD1. The CDR3 totals 13 residues. The junction had 4 bases not matched to a gene; V was cut back by 5 bases and J by 1 base. Germline V gene sequence: CDR1 DFQATT, CDR2 SNEGSKA (reference sequence). The CDR3 loop is CSAPRQGQETQYS. The CDR3 coding sequence is TGCAGTGCTCCTAGACAGGGCCAAGAGACCCAGTACTCC.

This clonotype was observed once. DNA of the CDR3: TGTGCCAGCAGCGCCCAGCCGTTGGGCGAGCAGTACTTC. Its protein product is CASSAQPLGEQYF. The V call is TRBV7-2, the J call TRBJ2-5; no reliable D call. The DNA end is a closer match to TRBJ2-7, so the J assignment may be wrong. The CDR3 runs to 13 residues. Germline CDR1 SGHTA, CDR2 FQGNSA.

A remark on this clonotype: The junction does not match germline at one end; this may be a read error. This chain joins TRBV12-3 or TRBV12-4 and TRBJ1-1; D gene unclear. CDR3 size: 15 residues. This CDR3 reads CVSSYGMLMNTEAFF. The DNA of the CDR3 is TGTGTCAGCAGTTATGGAATGCTCATGAACACTGAAGCTTTCTTT.

The chain recombines TRBV3-1 with TRBJ1-1; TRBD1 is a possible D gene (5 bases). The germline V gene encodes CDR1 LGHDT and CDR2 YNNKEL (reference sequence). The CDR3 is 14 residues long. V was cut by 5 bases and J by 2 bases, with 12 bases left in between. The CDR3 sequence is CASSWGGANTEAFF. CDR3 nucleotide sequence: TGTGCCAGCAGCTGGGGGGGAGCTAACACTGAAGCTTTCTTT.

The chain uses TRBV7-2 and TRBJ2-6; D might be TRBD2 (7 bases). V was shortened by 1 base and J by 1 base, with 14 bases between the two germline ends. Germline lookup yields CDR1 SGHTA and CDR2 FQGNSA. The CDR3 extends over 18 amino acids. DNA of the CDR3: TGTGCCAGCAGCTTAGGGGGGGGCCCCGGTTCTGGGGCCAACGTCCTGACTTTC. Its translation is CASSLGGGPGSGANVLTF.

This clonotype occurred a few times. The gene calls are TRBV28 and TRBJ2-3; D gene uncertain. Germline values: CDR1 MDHEN, CDR2 SYDVKM. This CDR3 region has 11 residues. V lost 10 bases to trimming and J lost 6 bases, with 11 bases between them. The CDR3 reads CATSSRDTQYF. The CDR3 DNA follows: TGTGCCACCTCCAGCAGGGATACGCAGTATTTT.

This clonotype was observed a handful of times. The rearrangement uses TRBV27 and TRBJ2-7; D unresolved. From germline, CDR1 is MNHEY and CDR2 SMNVEV (reference sequence). The CDR3 runs to 10 residues. V was shortened by 8 bases and J by 9 bases, with 11 bases between the two germline ends. The CDR3 DNA follows: TGTGCCAGCGGATTTTCGGGGCAGTACTTC. Its translation is CASGFSGQYF.

The chain combines TRBV7-2 with TRBJ2-1; the match to TRBD2 covers 15 bases. The germline gives CDR1 SGHTA, CDR2 FQGNSA. This CDR3 spans 16 amino acids. Losses at the gene ends were 5 bases for V and 10 bases for J; bases not matched to a gene: 9. This CDR3 is CASSPRTSGRAQEQFF. CDR3 DNA sequence: TGTGCCAGCAGCCCCCGGACTAGCGGGAGGGCCCAAGAGCAGTTCTTC.

This clonotype was seen more than once but under ten times. The chain uses TRBV4-1 and TRBJ2-4, with D possibly called TRBD1 or TRBD2 (5 bases each). The J call may be incorrect, as the DNA end agrees better with TRBJ2-7. CDR1 MGHRA and CDR2 YSYEKL come from the germline V gene. The length of the CDR3 is 15 residues. This chain's CDR3 is CASSHLGEKYGEQYF. Written as DNA, the CDR3 is TGCGCCAGCAGCCACTTAGGGGAGAAATACGGCGAGCAGTACTTC.

The chain uses TRBV27 and TRBJ2-7; D call uncertain. This CDR3 has 10 residues. The ends were cut back, 8 bases at V and 3 bases at J, with 5 bases in the middle. CDR1 and CDR2 from the germline V gene are MNHEY and SMNVEV (reference sequence). The CDR3 reads CASLNYEQYF. CDR3 sequence (DNA): TGTGCCAGCCTGAACTACGAGCAGTACTTC.

This clonotype came up once. The V call is TRBV4-1, the J call TRBJ2-1, with D possibly matching TRBD2 (5 bases). V gave up 0 bases and J gave up 6 bases, with 18 bases separating them. The CDR3 runs to 17 residues. Germline V CDR1 and CDR2: MGHRA, YSYEKL. CDR3 residues: CASSQDGPWSEGNEQFF. CDR3 in DNA: TGCGCCAGCAGCCAAGATGGGCCCTGGTCCGAGGGCAATGAGCAGTTCTTC.

The gene calls are TRBV10-3 and TRBJ2-3; TRBD1 aligns across 7 bases. Germline-derived CDR1 and CDR2 are ENHRY and SYGVKD. Trimming took 6 bases from V and 14 from J; bases not matched to a gene: 20. The CDR3 extends over 15 amino acids. The CDR3 coding sequence is TGTGCCATCAGCGAAGGGACAGATGGGCACAGATACGCGTATTTT. Its translation: CAISEGTDGHRYAYF.

A few counts support this clonotype. The chain joins TRBV12-3 or TRBV12-4 to TRBJ2-5; TRBD1 matches at 7 bases. The CDR3 length is 13 residues. V trimming: 6 bases; J trimming: 7 bases; junction bases outside the gene matches: 8. The DNA of the CDR3 is TGTGCCAGCAGGGCGACAGGGATCGGGACCCAGTACTTC. Translating it yields CASRATGIGTQYF.

The chain is built from TRBV10-3 and TRBJ1-1, with D uncertain. Trimming left V 1 base short and J 6 bases short, with 9 bases between. The V gene's germline CDR1 is ENHRY and CDR2 SYGVKD. The CDR3 spans 13 residues. Written as DNA, the CDR3 is TGTGCCATCAGTGAGTACGATTTCTCTGAAGCTTTCTTT. It translates to CAISEYDFSEAFF.

The genes are TRBV21-1 and TRBJ2-3; no DNA check was done on the table's D call, TRBD2. TRBV21-1 is shown as a pseudogene. The CDR3 is 16 amino acids. The CDR3 coding sequence is TGTGCCAGCAGCATTACTAGCGGGAGTCTGCACAGATACGCGTATTTT. Encoded protein: CASSITSGSLHRYAYF.

Worth noting for this clonotype: The junction departs from the called germline gene at one end, perhaps through a read error. This chain uses TRBV5-1 with TRBJ2-1; TRBD2 matches 7 bases. Germline loops: CDR1 SGHRS, CDR2 YFSETQ. The CDR3 consists of 17 residues. In DNA form, the CDR3 reads TGCGTCAGCAGCTCCTGGAGAGCGGGACTTTTCAACAATGAGCAGTTCTTC. This sequence encodes CVSSSWRAGLFNNEQFF.

In this sample, this clonotype turned up a few times. This sequence joins TRBV18 and TRBJ2-5, with 8 bases lining up with TRBD1. This CDR3 is 14 amino acids long. CDR1 KGHSH and CDR2 LQKENI come from the germline V gene. The J segment lost 5 bases and the V segment lost 0 bases, leaving 2 bases of the junction unmatched. CDR3 sequence (DNA): TGTGCCAGCTCACCACCGACAGGGGTTGAGACCCAGTACTTC. Translating gives CASSPPTGVETQYF.

The gene calls are TRBV6-1 and TRBJ1-5; D gene uncertain. The CDR3 sequence is 13 residues long. CDR1 is MNHNS, CDR2 SASEGT, per germline. V lost 5 bases and J 9 bases, leaving 14 bases between the germline ends. CDR3 loop: CASSSRTAAPQHF. The DNA of the CDR3 is TGTGCCAGCAGTAGCCGGACCGCTGCGCCCCAGCATTTT.

This clonotype turned up a few times. The chain combines TRBV6-6 with TRBJ2-5, with 8 bases fitting TRBD1. The CDR3 totals 17 residues. CDR1 and CDR2 from the germline V gene are MNHNY and SVGAGI (reference sequence). The junction had 15 bases not matched to a gene; V was cut back by 5 bases and J by 4 bases. CDR3 nucleotide sequence: TGTGCCAGCAGTACCCCCCGTTCAGGGGGCGTGGGAGAGACCCAGTACTTC. Encoded protein: CASSTPRSGGVGETQYF.